This T cell receptor beta chain was obtained from a study of cytomegalovirus exposure and HLA in healthy donors. Measured with immunoSEQ multiplex PCR; TCRdb has only the in-frame clones, and not every one. The table has just under 75,000 clones, around 94% seen once; the top ten hold more than 2.5%. The donors were part of the validation cohort of 120 subjects. That cohort was separate from the first cohort, which comprised 500 to 850 subjects. Comment on this clone: Its matching antigen is unknown.

Trimming stripped 7 bases from V and 5 bases from J, with 12 bases between. The CDR3 totals 11 residues. The germline V gene encodes CDR1 DFQATT and CDR2 SNEGSKA (reference sequence). The study's findings and limits: The authors confirmed in vitro that a few CMV-associated chains were specific for CMV antigens. The investigators catalogued 164 TCR beta chains as cytomegalovirus-associated. TCR sequences were mostly rare, though some public TCRs occurred in many donors.

The sequenced material came from PBMCs. This sequence was found in a woman aged 18 to 35 in good health and CMV-seropositive. The V call is TRBV20-1, the J call TRBJ2-7; maybe TRBD1 (5 bases). CDR3 in amino acids: CSVQTVHEQYF. The DNA of the CDR3 is TGCAGTGTCCAGACAGTCCACGAGCAGTACTTC.